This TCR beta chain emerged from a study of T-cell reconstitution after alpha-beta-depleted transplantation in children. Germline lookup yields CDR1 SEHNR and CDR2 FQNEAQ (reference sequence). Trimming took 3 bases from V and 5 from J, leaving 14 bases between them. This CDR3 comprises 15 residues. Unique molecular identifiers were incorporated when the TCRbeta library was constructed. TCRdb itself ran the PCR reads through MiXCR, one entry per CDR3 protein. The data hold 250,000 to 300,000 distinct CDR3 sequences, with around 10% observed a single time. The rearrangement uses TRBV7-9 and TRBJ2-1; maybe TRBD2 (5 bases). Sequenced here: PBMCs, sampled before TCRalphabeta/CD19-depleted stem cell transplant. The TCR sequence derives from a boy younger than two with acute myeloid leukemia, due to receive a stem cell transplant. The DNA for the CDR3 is TGTGCCAGCAGCTTCCATGAAGCGGAGGACAATGAGCAGTTCTTC. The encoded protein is CASSFHEAEDNEQFF.